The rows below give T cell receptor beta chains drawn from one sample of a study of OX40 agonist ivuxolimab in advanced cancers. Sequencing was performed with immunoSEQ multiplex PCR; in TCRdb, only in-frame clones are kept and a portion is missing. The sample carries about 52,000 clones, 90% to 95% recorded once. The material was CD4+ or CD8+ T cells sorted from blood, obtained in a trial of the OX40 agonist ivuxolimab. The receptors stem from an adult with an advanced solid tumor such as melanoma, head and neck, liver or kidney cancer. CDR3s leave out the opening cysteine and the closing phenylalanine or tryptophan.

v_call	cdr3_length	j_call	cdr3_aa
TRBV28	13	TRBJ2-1	ASSFPGLARDEQF
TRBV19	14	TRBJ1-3	ASSMRGGSSGNTIY
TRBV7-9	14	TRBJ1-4	ASSSHLVVTNEKLF
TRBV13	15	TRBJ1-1	ASSPDRGGGLNTEAF
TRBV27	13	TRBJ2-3	ASSLVAGAVDTQY
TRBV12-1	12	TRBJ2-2	ASSSSANTGELF
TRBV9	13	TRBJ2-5	ASSADRDPQETQY
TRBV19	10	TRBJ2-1	ASSIWKDEQF
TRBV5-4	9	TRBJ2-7	ASREGGKQY
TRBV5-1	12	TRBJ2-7	ASSQGLAGTEQY
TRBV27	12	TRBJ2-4	ASSRDTGKNIQY
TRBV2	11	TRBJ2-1	ASSLGLNNEQF
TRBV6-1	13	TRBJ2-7	ASSEPGTGVLEQY
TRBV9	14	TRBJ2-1	ASSVEASPAYNEQF
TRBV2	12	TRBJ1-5	ASSASGANQPQH
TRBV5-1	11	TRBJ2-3	ASSLTYPDTQY
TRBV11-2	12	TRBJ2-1	ASSLRGLNPEQF
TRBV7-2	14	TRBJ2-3	ASSLEPGQGLDTQY
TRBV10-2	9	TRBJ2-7	ASIGGLEQY
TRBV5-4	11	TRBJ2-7	ASSPRPSLEQY
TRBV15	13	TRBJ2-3	ATSLTGGSTDTQY
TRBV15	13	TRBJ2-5	ATSGGLAGVETQY
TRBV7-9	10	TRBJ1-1	ASSLGVTEAF
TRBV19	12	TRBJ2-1	ASSWTSGNNEQF
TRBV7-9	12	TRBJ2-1	ASSQETVYNEQF
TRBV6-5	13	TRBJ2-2	ASSHNRRSTGELF
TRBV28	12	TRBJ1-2	ASRPGQGGYGYT
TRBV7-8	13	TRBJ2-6	ASSLDRLINVVLT
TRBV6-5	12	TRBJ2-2	ASTSTENTGELF
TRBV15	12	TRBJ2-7	ATSGMTGSLEQY
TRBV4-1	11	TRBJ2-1	ASSQAPNNEQF
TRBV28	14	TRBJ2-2	ASSFGTSGFTGELF
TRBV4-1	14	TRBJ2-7	ASSQDAGRSSYEQY
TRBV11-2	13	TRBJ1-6	ASSLEGLLNSPLH
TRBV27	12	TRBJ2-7	ASSFAGYTYERY
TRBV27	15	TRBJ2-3	ASSLLAGTATSDTQY
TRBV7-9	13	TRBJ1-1	ASSLRGEGNTEAF
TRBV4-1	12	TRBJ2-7	ASSQGRGGYEQY
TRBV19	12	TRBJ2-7	ASSAAGDAYEQY
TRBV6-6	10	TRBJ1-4	ATRTGAEKLF
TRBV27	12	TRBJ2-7	ASSQTGGTYEQY